This T cell receptor (beta chain) stems from a study of Ad26.COV2.S vaccination and SARS-CoV-2 variants. Whole-study context: This donor came from the COV1001 trial of Ad26.COV2.S. Intramuscularly, Ad26.COV2.S was given either once or twice, 56 days apart.

Generated by immunoSEQ multiplex PCR, the TCRdb table keeps only in-frame clones and is missing some. The sample yields about 460,000 clones, about nine tenths seen once. This CDR3 region has 13 residues. V was cut by 2 bases and J by 7 bases, with 9 bases left in between. The V gene's germline CDR1 is MNHEY and CDR2 SMNVEV (reference sequence). Noted treatment: 15 to 20 received Ad26.COV2.S at low or high dose, single or two shots; 5 received placebo; per-sample allocation not given. The samples date from day 63 after the first vaccine or placebo injection. The chain joins TRBV27 to TRBJ1-5; D unclear. The origin of this receptor is a person between 18 and 65 years old who received the Ad26.COV2.S COVID-19 vaccine or a placebo. The specimen comprised peripheral blood, sampled in a trial of Ad26.COV2.S vaccine versus placebo. In DNA, the CDR3 is TGTGCCAGCAGTTTAGGAGGAGAACAGCCCCAGCATTTT. It encodes CASSLGGEQPQHF.